This TCR beta chain originates from a study of control samples from healthy donors and cancer patients. The assay was immunoSEQ multiplex PCR, and TCRdb's table has in-frame clones only and misses some. The table shows 90,000 to 120,000 clones, with 70% to 85% occurring only once. The CDR3 has 13 amino acids. CDR1 SGHNT and CDR2 YYREEE come from the germline V gene (reference sequence). Trimming stripped 5 bases from V and 3 bases from J, with 11 bases between. The chain recombines TRBV5-4 with TRBJ1-2; D remains unclear. Sequencing used blood. This receptor was taken from a man younger than 30 in good health. The CDR3, as DNA: TGTGCCAGCAGACCAGGAGATTACTATGGCTACACCTTC. This gives the protein CASRPGDYYGYTF.